The 19 T cell receptor beta chains below come from one sample, sequenced in a study of blood T cell repertoires in COVID-19. Clones were read by immunoSEQ multiplex PCR, and TCRdb kept only the in-frame ones, dropping some. The data show about 260,000 clones, around 89% seen once. The specimen was PBMCs or T cells enriched from blood (not recorded which). These receptors were taken from a man between 45 and 60 years old who had been exposed to COVID-19.

The rearrangement links TRBV6-5 to TRBJ1-3; a weak D match, TRBD1 (5 bases). Trimming took 2 bases from V and 8 from J, leaving 10 bases between them. The CDR3 length is 13 residues. Germline loops: CDR1 MNHEY, CDR2 SVGAGI. Here the CDR3 DNA reads TGTGCCAGCAGTTACGACAGTGAGCACACCATATATTTT. Protein: CASSYDSEHTIYF.

The chain combines TRBV6-2 or TRBV6-3 with TRBJ2-7; TRBD1 is a possible D gene (5 bases). Deletions cut 3 bases from V and 3 bases from J, with 12 bases between. The germline CDR1 and CDR2 sequences are MNHEY and SVGEGT. The CDR3 runs to 14 residues. The CDR3 protein is CASSYRPGIYEQYV. CDR3 sequence (DNA): TGTGCCAGCAGTTATAGGCCAGGGATCTACGAGCAGTACGTC.

The chain joins TRBV24-1 to TRBJ2-5; weak D call: TRBD2 (6 bases). CDR3 length: 16 amino acids. Trimming removed 5 bases from V and 1 base from J, with 16 bases in between. Germline V lookup: CDR1 KGHDR, CDR2 SFDVKD. This CDR3 reads CATSVGGRSTQETQYF. Written as DNA, the CDR3 is TGTGCCACCAGTGTGGGAGGCAGGAGTACCCAAGAGACCCAGTACTTC.

The chain is built from TRBV29-1 and TRBJ1-2; 7 positions agree with TRBD1. The ends lost 7 bases at V and 5 bases at J; junction bases unmatched: 10. The CDR3 is 13 residues long. Looked up from germline, CDR1 is SQVTM and CDR2 is ANQGSEA. CDR3 sequence reads: CSGSLGTAYGYTF. The CDR3 DNA is TGCAGCGGTTCTCTCGGGACAGCTTATGGCTACACCTTC.

Notes on this clone: This same CDR3 is encoded by further DNA sequences in the sample. The chain has TRBV5-1 and TRBJ2-2; a possible D gene is TRBD1 (6 bases). The CDR3 extends over 14 amino acids. Germline V gives CDR1 SGHRS, CDR2 YFSETQ. The V gene lost 3 bases and the J gene lost 1 base, with 7 bases spanning the gap. The CDR3 DNA reads TGCGCCAGCAGCTCACAGGGGAACACCGGGGAGCTGTTTTTT. Amino acid sequence: CASSSQGNTGELFF.

This rearrangement joins TRBV11-2 to TRBJ1-5, with 11 bases lining up with TRBD1. Germline CDR1 is SGHAT and CDR2 is FQNNGV. There are 16 residues in the CDR3. V lost 1 base, J lost 6 bases, and 5 bases stayed unmatched. The CDR3 sequence is CASSLVGQGAGQPQHF. The CDR3 DNA reads as TGTGCCAGCAGCTTAGTTGGACAGGGGGCGGGTCAGCCCCAGCATTTT.

Here the CDR3 reads CASSKGAGTDTQYF. The CDR3 bases are TGTGCCAGCAGCAAAGGGGCGGGGACAGATACGCAGTATTTT. The chain combines TRBV21-1 with TRBJ2-3; the table calls TRBD2, which could not be checked here. TRBV21-1 is reported as a pseudogene. The CDR3 spans 14 residues.

This chain connects TRBV6-1 to TRBJ1-5; the match to TRBD1 covers 9 bases. The trim removed 2 bases at V and 7 bases at J, leaving 6 bases unmatched. From germline, CDR1 is MNHNS and CDR2 SASEGT. The CDR3 consists of 15 residues. The CDR3 sequence is CASSERGQGFQPQHF. DNA for the CDR3: TGTGCCAGCAGTGAAAGGGGACAGGGTTTCCAGCCCCAGCATTTT.

This chain uses TRBV11-2 with TRBJ2-3; D is possibly TRBD1 (5 bases). V lost 8 bases and J lost 6, with 12 bases in between. Germline assignment: CDR1 SGHAT and CDR2 FQNNGV. This CDR3 spans 12 amino acids. The CDR3 DNA sequence: TGTGCCAGCCTGGGGCTGACGGATACGCAGTATTTT. This translates into CASLGLTDTQYF.

V gene TRBV18 combines with J gene TRBJ1-4; 8 nucleotides match TRBD1. Trimming at V came to 6 bases and at J to 5 bases, leaving 11 bases not matched to a gene. The CDR3 loop spans 16 amino acids. Germline V gene sequence: CDR1 KGHSH, CDR2 LQKENI. The CDR3 DNA follows: TGTGCCAGCTCGCACACCCGGGACAGGTTGAATGAAAAACTGTTTTTT. Protein sequence: CASSHTRDRLNEKLFF.

This chain links TRBV6-5 with TRBJ1-2, with 12 bases identical to TRBD1. From germline, CDR1 is MNHEY and CDR2 SVGAGI. After removal of 6 bases from V and 8 bases from J, the junction contained 7 bases not matched to a gene. CDR3 size: 14 residues. CDR3 DNA: TGTGCCAGCAGACGTCCGGGACAGGGGGCCGGCTACACCTTC. Translating gives CASRRPGQGAGYTF.

This chain connects TRBV28 to TRBJ1-1, with 10 bases that match TRBD1. The CDR3 length is 15 residues. V was pared by 4 bases and J by 1 base, with 3 bases of the junction left unmatched. The germline V gene has CDR1 MDHEN and CDR2 SYDVKM. DNA of the CDR3: TGTGCCAGCAGTTCGGGGACAGGGGAGAACACTGAAGCTTTCTTT. Protein product: CASSSGTGENTEAFF. Variable domain in full (rest from reference TRBV28 and TRBJ1-1): DVKVTQSSRYLVKRTGEKVFLECVQDMDHENMFWYRQDPGLGLRLIYFSYDVKMKEKGDIPEGYSVSREKKERFSLILESASTNQTSMYLCASSSGTGENTEAFFGQGTRLTVV.

V and J are TRBV19 and TRBJ1-5; D possibly corresponds to TRBD1 (5 bases). V lost 2 bases and J 5 bases, leaving 13 bases between the germline ends. The CDR3 spans 15 residues. The germline V gene encodes CDR1 LNHDA and CDR2 SQIVND (reference sequence). The chain's CDR3 is CASSISLPGHQPQHF. The CDR3 region has the DNA TGTGCCAGTAGTATAAGTTTGCCAGGGCATCAGCCCCAGCATTTT.

The chain carries TRBV5-1 and TRBJ1-6; D not certain. There are 15 residues in the CDR3. Germline V CDR1 and CDR2: SGHRS, YFSETQ. Deletions cut 4 bases from V and 5 bases from J, with 13 bases between. The CDR3 nucleotides are TGCGCCAGCAGCCTAGGTCCGGTCGATAATTCACCCCTCCACTTT. As protein: CASSLGPVDNSPLHF.

The chain joins TRBV5-1 to TRBJ2-7; 8 bases agree with TRBD2. Germline V CDR1 and CDR2: SGHRS, YFSETQ. Trimming removed 0 bases from V and 3 bases from J; junction bases left unmatched: 5. The CDR3 contains 15 residues. The CDR3 here is CASSLGTSQVYEQYV. In DNA, the CDR3 is TGCGCCAGCAGCTTGGGGACTAGCCAGGTCTACGAGCAGTACGTC.

The chain links TRBV2 to TRBJ1-2; possibly TRBD1 for D (5 bases). The CDR3 spans 14 residues. V gave up 5 bases and J gave up 3 bases, with 13 bases separating them. Germline assignment: CDR1 SNHLY and CDR2 FYNNEI. CDR3 DNA: TGTGCCAGCAGTTACAGGCGAAGTGACTATGGCTACACCTTC. Translating it yields CASSYRRSDYGYTF.

In DNA, the CDR3 is TGTGCCAGCAGTGAACAGTCCTACGAGCAGTACTTC. Protein sequence: CASSEQSYEQYF. The V call is TRBV2, the J call TRBJ2-7, with D unresolved. The CDR3 covers 12 residues. V was pared by 2 bases and J by 1 base, with 3 bases between. CDR1 SNHLY and CDR2 FYNNEI come from the germline V gene.

This clone was recorded only once. The chain has TRBV7-3 and TRBJ2-2, with 7 bases that match TRBD2. V lost 6 bases and J lost 4; bases outside the gene matches: 8. Germline CDR1 reads SGHTA; CDR2 reads FQGTGA. The CDR3 is 15 amino acids. The CDR3 spells CASSQWGGGTGELFF. Written as DNA, the CDR3 is TGTGCCAGCAGTCAGTGGGGCGGGGGCACCGGGGAGCTGTTTTTT.

The chain recombines TRBV10-3 with TRBJ1-6, with D unresolved. Germline V CDR1 and CDR2: ENHRY, SYGVKD. V lost 6 bases, J lost 9 bases, and 18 bases lay in between. The CDR3 is 15 residues long. The CDR3 sequence is CAISALLGGGSPLHF. As DNA, the CDR3 is TGTGCCATCAGCGCTCTTCTGGGTGGCGGTTCACCCCTCCACTTT.